One T cell receptor beta chain is described in this entry. This clonotype was picked up many times. Its antigen is not yet known. The sample holds no much larger clone one base away, and base qualities are not on file. The library was produced with PCR. The instrument given in TCRdb is Illumina HiSeq 2500. Molecular barcoding was employed in the preparation of TCR libraries, with unique molecular identifiers being used to normalize TCRbeta repertoire quantification. Clones were called with MiXCR by TCRdb after fastp trimmed the public reads at Q25, and only in-frame beta chains were retained. Rows with a matching CDR3 protein are joined into one entry that keeps the most common DNA and genes. This sample has 700,000 to 950,000 distinct CDR3 sequences in its table, and under 20% of those were observed once. Around 5.3% of the sample goes to the ten largest clones. This specimen comes from a study of T-cell reconstitution after alpha-beta-depleted transplantation in children (dated by TCRdb to 2015 to 2016). Background on the whole study: The study quantitatively tracked T-cell immune reconstitution after TCRalphabeta/CD19-depleted allogeneic hematopoietic cell transplantation in children using TCR repertoire profiling. What the study reported, not specific to this receptor: The apparently early alphabetaT-cell count recovery about two months after transplant was reportedly dependent on only several hundred rapidly expanded clones derived from non-depleted graft cells. In some patients, high TCRbeta diversity at day 60 was attributed to recipient T cells and intrathymic progenitors that had survived conditioning. Over subsequent months, a decline in hyperexpanded clone frequencies was noted, and after one year, T-cell counts and TCRbeta diversity were mostly ascribed to newly produced T cells.

V gives up 6 bases and J gives up 1 base, and the segment between their germline ends measures 9 bases. Reading the germline V gene gives CDR1 SNHLY and CDR2 FYNNEI. The CDR3, cysteine through phenylalanine, is 13 amino acids long. The only DNA kept is the CDR3, 39 bases in frame from the first base. Explained via the paper, the treatment or condition label denotes: allogeneic hematopoietic cell transplantation with graft depleted of TCRalphabeta T cells and CD19 B cells. TCRalphabeta/CD19-depleted allogeneic hematopoietic cell grafts were given to the transplant recipients, all of whom were children.

This sample comprised PBMCs, mostly from graft donor cells, obtained 360 days after TCRalphabeta/CD19-depleted stem cell transplant. This TCR derives from a male patient under 18 who had a stem cell transplant for acute lymphoblastic leukemia, so the T cells may come from the graft donor. In this chain, TRBV2 is recombined with TRBJ2-5; the D gene cannot be resolved reliably. Here the CDR3 is given as CASSGLLQETQYF. The DNA reads TGTGCCAGCAGCGGTTTACTCCAAGAGACCCAGTACTTC. This CDR3, with the reference TRBV2 and TRBJ2-5 proteins standing in past its ends, gives the full variable domain EPEVTQTPSHQVTQMGQEVILRCVPISNHLYFYWYRQILGQKVEFLVSFYNNEISEKSEIFDDQFSVERPDGSNFTLKIRSTKLEDSAMYFCASSGLLQETQYFGPGTRLLVL.